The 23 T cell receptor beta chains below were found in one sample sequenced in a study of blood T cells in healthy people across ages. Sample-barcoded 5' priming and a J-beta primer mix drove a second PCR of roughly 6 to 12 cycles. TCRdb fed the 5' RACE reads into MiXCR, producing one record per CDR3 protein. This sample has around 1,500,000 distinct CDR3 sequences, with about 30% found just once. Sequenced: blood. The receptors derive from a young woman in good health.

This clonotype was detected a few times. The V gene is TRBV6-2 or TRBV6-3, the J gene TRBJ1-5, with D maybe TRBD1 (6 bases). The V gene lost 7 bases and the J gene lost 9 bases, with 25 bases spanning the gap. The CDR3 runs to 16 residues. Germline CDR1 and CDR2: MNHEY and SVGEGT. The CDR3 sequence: CASTPGAGLYVRPQHF. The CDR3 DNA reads TGTGCCAGCACCCCGGGGGCAGGTTTATATGTGCGGCCCCAGCATTTT.

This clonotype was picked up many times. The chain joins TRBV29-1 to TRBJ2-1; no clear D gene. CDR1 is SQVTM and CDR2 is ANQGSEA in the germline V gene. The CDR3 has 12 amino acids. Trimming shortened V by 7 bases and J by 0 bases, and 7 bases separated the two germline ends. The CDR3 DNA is TGCAGCGCTATCTTCTCCTACAATGAGCAGTTCTTC. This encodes CSAIFSYNEQFF.

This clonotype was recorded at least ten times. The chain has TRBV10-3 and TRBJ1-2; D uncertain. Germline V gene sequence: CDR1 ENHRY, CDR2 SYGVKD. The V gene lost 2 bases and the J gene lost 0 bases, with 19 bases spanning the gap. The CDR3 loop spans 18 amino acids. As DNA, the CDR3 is TGTGCCATCAGTGAGGGTTTCGGATTAGAACTAGCTAACTATGGCTACACCTTC. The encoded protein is CAISEGFGLELANYGYTF.

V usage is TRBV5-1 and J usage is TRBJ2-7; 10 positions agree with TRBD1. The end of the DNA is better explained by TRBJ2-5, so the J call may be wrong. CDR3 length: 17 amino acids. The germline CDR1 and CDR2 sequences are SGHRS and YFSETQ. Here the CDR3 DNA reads TGCGCCAGCAGCTTGGCCCCTAAGGGACAGGGGAGGGAGACCCAGTACTTC. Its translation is CASSLAPKGQGRETQYF.

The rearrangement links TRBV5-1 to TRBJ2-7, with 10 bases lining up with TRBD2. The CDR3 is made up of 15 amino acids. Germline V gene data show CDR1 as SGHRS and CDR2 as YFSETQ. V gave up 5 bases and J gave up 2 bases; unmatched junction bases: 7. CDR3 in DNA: TGCGCCAGCAGAACGAGCGGGGGGGTACCCTACGAGCAGTACTTC. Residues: CASRTSGGVPYEQYF.

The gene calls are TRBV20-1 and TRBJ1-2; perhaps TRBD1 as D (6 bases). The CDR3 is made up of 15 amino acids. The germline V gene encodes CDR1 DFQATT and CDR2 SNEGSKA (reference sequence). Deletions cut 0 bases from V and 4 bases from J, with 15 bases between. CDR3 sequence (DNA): TGCAGTGCTAGAGAAGGGGGGAGGGGGTCCTATGGCTACACCTTC. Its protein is CSAREGGRGSYGYTF.

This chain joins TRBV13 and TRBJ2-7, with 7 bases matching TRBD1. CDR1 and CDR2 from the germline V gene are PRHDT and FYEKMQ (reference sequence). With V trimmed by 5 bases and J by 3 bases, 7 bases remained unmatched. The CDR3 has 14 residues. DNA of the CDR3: TGTGCCAGCAGCCTCGGACAGGCGTGCTACGAGCAGTACTTC. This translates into CASSLGQACYEQYF. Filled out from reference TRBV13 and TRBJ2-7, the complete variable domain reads AAGVIQSPRHLIKEKRETATLKCYPIPRHDTVYWYQQGPGQDPQFLISFYEKMQSDKGSIPDRFSAQQFSDYHSELNMSSLELGDSALYFCASSLGQACYEQYFGPGTRLTVT.

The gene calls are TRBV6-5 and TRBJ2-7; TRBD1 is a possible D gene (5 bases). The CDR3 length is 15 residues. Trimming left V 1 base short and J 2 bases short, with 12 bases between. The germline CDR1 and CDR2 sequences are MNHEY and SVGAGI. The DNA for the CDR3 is TGTGCCAGCAGTTACTTTTCCCAGGGAACCTACGAGCAGTACTTC. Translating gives CASSYFSQGTYEQYF.

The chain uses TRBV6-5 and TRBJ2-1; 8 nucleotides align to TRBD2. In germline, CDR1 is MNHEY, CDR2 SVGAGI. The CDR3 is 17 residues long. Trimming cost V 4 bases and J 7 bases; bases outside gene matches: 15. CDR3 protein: CASSSDPAGLGRNEQFF. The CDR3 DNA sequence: TGTGCCAGCAGTTCCGACCCCGCGGGACTAGGACGTAATGAGCAGTTCTTC.

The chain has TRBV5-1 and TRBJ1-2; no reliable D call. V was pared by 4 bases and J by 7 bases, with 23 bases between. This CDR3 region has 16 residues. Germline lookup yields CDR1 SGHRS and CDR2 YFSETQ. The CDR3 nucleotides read TGCGCCAGCAGCCCCGACTCTCAAGGCGCCGTCTCTGGCTACACCTTC. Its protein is CASSPDSQGAVSGYTF.

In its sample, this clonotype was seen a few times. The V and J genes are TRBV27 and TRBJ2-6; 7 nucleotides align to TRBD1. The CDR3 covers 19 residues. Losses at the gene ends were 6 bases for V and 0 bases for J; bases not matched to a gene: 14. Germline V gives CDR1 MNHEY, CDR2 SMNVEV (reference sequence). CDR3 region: CASSETGTAASSGANVLTF. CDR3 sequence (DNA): TGTGCCAGCAGCGAAACCGGGACAGCCGCTTCCTCTGGGGCCAACGTCCTGACTTTC.

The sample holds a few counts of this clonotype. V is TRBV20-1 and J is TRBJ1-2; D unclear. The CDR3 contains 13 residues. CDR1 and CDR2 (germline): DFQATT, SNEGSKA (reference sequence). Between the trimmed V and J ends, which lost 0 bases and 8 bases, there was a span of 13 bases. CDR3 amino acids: CSARDPGKKGYTF. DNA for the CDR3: TGCAGTGCTAGAGATCCCGGGAAGAAGGGCTACACCTTC.

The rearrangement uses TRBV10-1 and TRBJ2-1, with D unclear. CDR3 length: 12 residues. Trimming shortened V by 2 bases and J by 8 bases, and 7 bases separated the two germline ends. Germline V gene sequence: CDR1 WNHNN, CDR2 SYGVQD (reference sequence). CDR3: CASSEGYDEQFF. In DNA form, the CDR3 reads TGCGCCAGCAGTGAGGGTTACGATGAGCAGTTCTTC.

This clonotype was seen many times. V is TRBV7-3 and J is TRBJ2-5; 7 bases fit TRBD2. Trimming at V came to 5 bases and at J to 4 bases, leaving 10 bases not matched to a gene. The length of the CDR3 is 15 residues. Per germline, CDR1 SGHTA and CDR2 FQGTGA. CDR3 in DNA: TGTGCCAGCAGCCCCGGGACTAACCTACGAGAGACCCAGTACTTC. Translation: CASSPGTNLRETQYF.

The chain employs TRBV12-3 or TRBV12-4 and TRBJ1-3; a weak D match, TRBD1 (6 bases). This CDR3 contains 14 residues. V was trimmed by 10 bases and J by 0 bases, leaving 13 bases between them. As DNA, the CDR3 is TGTGCCAACAGGGAAACCTTCTCTGGAAACACCATATATTTT. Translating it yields CANRETFSGNTIYF.

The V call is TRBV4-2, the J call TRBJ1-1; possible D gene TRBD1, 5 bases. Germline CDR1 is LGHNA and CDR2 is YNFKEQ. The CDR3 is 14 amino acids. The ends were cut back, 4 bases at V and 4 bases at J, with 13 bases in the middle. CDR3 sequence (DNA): TGTGCCAGCAGCCCCTTATTGGGGGGCACTGAAGCTTTCTTT. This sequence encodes CASSPLLGGTEAFF.

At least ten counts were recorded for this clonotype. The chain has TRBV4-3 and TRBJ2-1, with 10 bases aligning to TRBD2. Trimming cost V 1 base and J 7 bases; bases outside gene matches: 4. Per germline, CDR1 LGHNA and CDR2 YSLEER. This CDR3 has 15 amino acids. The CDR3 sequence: CASSQASGSWNEQFF. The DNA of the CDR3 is TGCGCCAGCAGCCAAGCTAGCGGGAGTTGGAATGAGCAGTTCTTC.

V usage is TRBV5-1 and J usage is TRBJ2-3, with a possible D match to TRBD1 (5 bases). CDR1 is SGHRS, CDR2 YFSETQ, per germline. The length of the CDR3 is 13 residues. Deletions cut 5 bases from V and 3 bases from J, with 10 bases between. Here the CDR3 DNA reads TGCGCCAGCAGTCCAGGGATGACAGATACGCAGTATTTT. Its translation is CASSPGMTDTQYF.

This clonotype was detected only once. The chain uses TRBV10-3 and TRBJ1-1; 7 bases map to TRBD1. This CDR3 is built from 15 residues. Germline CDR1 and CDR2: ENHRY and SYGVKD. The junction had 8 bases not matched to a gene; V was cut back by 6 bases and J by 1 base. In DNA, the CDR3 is TGTGCCATCAGCACCGACAGGGTGGGGAACACTGAAGCTTTCTTT. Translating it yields CAISTDRVGNTEAFF.

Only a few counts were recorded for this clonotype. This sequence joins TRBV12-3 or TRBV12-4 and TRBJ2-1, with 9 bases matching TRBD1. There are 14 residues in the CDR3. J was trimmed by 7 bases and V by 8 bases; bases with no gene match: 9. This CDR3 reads CASESGQGNNEQFF. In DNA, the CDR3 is TGTGCCAGCGAATCGGGACAGGGTAATAATGAGCAGTTCTTC.

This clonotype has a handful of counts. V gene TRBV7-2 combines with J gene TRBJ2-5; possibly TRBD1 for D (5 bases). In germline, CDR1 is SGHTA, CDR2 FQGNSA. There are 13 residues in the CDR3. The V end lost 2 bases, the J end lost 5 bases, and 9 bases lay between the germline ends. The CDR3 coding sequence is TGTGCCAGCAGCTTAATAGGGGCGGAGACCCAGTACTTC. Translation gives CASSLIGAETQYF.

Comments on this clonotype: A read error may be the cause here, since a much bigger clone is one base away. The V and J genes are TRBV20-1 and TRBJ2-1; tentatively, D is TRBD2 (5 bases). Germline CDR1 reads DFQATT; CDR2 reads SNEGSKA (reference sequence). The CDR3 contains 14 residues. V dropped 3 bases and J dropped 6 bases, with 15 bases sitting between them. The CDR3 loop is CSARDANGVNEQFF. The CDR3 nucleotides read TGCAGTGCTAGGGACGCTAACGGGGTCAATGAGCAGTTCTTC.

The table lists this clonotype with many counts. The CDR3 region has the DNA TGTGCCAGCAGCCCCGATCCCCGACAGGGGCGAACTAACAATGAGCAGTTCTTC. Translated, it gives CASSPDPRQGRTNNEQFF. This chain connects TRBV7-3 to TRBJ2-1, with 8 bases that match TRBD1. Germline-derived CDR1 and CDR2 are SGHTA and FQGTGA. The junction had 17 bases not matched to a gene; V was cut back by 5 bases and J by 5 bases. The CDR3 has 18 amino acids.